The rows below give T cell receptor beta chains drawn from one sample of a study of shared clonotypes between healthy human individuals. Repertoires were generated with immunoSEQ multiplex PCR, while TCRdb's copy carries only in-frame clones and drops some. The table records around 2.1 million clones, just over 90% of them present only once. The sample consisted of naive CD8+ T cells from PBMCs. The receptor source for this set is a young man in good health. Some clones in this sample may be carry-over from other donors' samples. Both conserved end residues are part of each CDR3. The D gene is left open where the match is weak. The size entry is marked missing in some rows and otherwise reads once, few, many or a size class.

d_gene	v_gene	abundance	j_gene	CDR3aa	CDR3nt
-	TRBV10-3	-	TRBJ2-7	CAISVGEIRSYEQYF	TGTGCCATCAGTGTTGGGGAAATACGGAGCTACGAGCAGTACTTC
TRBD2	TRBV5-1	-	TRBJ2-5	CASSLGLAGEGETQYF	TGCGCCAGCAGCCTGGGACTAGCGGGAGAGGGAGAGACCCAGTACTTC
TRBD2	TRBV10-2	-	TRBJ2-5	CASSDLSRASGGQETQYF	TGCGCCAGCAGTGACCTCTCCAGGGCTAGCGGGGGCCAAGAGACCCAGTACTTC
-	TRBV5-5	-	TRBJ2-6	CARANVLTF	TGTGCCAGGGCAAACGTCCTGACTTTC
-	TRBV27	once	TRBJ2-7	CASSPSWGDSKTHYEQYF	TGTGCCAGCAGTCCCTCGTGGGGGGACAGCAAAACCCACTACGAGCAGTACTTC
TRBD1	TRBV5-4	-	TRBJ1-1	CASSRPGTGGSKTEAFF	TGTGCCAGCAGCAGACCGGGAACAGGGGGCTCGAAAACTGAAGCTTTCTTT
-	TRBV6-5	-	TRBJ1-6	CASADGGDSPLHF	TGTGCCAGCGCAGACGGTGGAGATTCACCCCTCCACTTT
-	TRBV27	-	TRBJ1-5	CASNWMWEPQHF	TGTGCCAGCAACTGGATGTGGGAGCCCCAGCATTTT
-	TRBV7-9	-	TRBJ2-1	CASSPWGTSSHNEQFF	TGTGCCAGCAGCCCTTGGGGCACTAGCAGCCACAATGAGCAGTTCTTC
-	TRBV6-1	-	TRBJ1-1	CASRGGGNTEAFF	TGTGCCAGCAGAGGGGGAGGGAACACTGAAGCTTTCTTT
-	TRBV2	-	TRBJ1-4	CASSEWLTTNEKLFF	TGTGCCAGCAGTGAATGGCTGACAACTAATGAAAAACTGTTTTTT
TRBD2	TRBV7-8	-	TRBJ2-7	CASSESLAGAYEQYF	TGTGCCAGCAGCGAATCACTAGCGGGAGCCTACGAGCAGTACTTC
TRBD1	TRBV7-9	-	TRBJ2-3	CASSLAHLRQGSTDTQYF	TGTGCCAGCAGCTTAGCCCATCTTCGACAGGGAAGCACAGATACGCAGTATTTT
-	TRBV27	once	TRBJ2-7	CASRGRTGGNYEQYF	TGTGCCAGCAGGGGCCGGACCGGAGGCAACTACGAGCAGTACTTC
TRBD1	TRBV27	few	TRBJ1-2	CASSLGTGFGYTF	TGTGCCAGCAGTTTAGGGACAGGGTTCGGCTACACCTTC
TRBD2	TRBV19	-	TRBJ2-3	CAARLAGTDTQYF	TGTGCCGCGAGACTAGCGGGCACAGATACGCAGTATTTT
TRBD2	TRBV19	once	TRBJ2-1	CASSIGAGGFNEQFF	TGTGCCAGTAGTATAGGCGCGGGAGGGTTTAATGAGCAGTTCTTC
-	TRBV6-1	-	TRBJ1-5	CASSDRHRQPQHF	TGTGCCAGCAGTGACCGACATCGCCAGCCCCAGCATTTT
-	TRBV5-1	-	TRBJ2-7	CASSLRTVSYEQYF	TGCGCCAGCAGCTTAAGGACGGTTTCCTACGAGCAGTACTTC
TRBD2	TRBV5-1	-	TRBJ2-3	CASSLVGEGGDTQYF	TGCGCCAGCAGCTTGGTAGGGGAGGGAGGAGATACGCAGTATTTT
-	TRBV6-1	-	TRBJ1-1	CASPWEGVMNTEAFF	TGTGCCTCCCCCTGGGAGGGGGTTATGAACACTGAAGCTTTCTTT
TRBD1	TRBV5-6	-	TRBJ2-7	CASSSGGQGNYEQYF	TGTGCCAGCAGCTCGGGAGGACAGGGGAACTACGAGCAGTACTTC
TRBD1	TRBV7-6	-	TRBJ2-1	CASSFPPGQVYNEQFF	TGTGCCAGCAGCTTCCCTCCGGGACAGGTATACAATGAGCAGTTCTTC
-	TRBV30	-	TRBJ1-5	CAWSVGGDRLLYSNQPQHF	TGTGCCTGGAGTGTCGGGGGCGACAGACTCCTTTATAGCAATCAGCCCCAGCATTTT